A selection of T cell receptor beta chains follows, all from one sample in a study of blood T cells in healthy people across ages. Via MiXCR, TCRdb re-called the 5' RACE reads, giving one row per CDR3 protein. The sample has around 870,000 distinct CDR3 sequences, 29% seen once. The sample consisted of blood. These receptors were collected from a woman of 80 years or more in good health. CDR3s include the opening cysteine and the closing phenylalanine or tryptophan. D genes are given only for firm matches. Clone size, where shown, is once, few, many, or a class for clones that have expanded.

CDR3nt	CDR3aa	abundance	v_gene	j_gene	d_gene
TGCAGCGCCGGAGGGAGGGGGGGCACTGAAGCTTTCTTT	CSAGGRGGTEAFF	.	TRBV29-1	TRBJ1-1	.
TGCAGTGCCCCCCACGGGGCGATCATGTCCTACGAGCAGTACTTC	CSAPHGAIMSYEQYF	many	TRBV20-1	TRBJ2-7	.
TGTGCCAGCAGCAACCATCCTAGCGGGGGTATCCAAGAGACCCAGTTCTTC	CASSNHPSGGIQETQFF	.	TRBV21-1	TRBJ2-1	.
TGTGCCAGCAGCAGACGAGGGGATACGCAGTATTTT	CASSRRGDTQYF	many	TRBV7-2	TRBJ2-3	.
TGCAGCGCTGGGGACAGGGGGACTGAAGCTTTCTTT	CSAGDRGTEAFF	many	TRBV29-1	TRBJ1-1	TRBD1
TGTGCCAGCAGCAGGAGGGCAGGAGGGGGTTTGTCAGCCCAGCATTTT	CASSRRAGGGLSAQHF	.	TRBV5-6	TRBJ1-5	.
TGCAGCGGGGGTGAGGAGAGCTATGGCTACACCTTC	CSGGEESYGYTF	once	TRBV29-1	TRBJ1-2	.
TGCAGTGCTTCCGATAGGGGAAATCAGCCCCAGCATTTT	CSASDRGNQPQHF	many	TRBV20-1	TRBJ1-5	.
TGCGCCATCAGTGAGGACAGGGGGCATTACGAGCGGTACTTC	CAISEDRGHYERYF	.	TRBV10-3	TRBJ2-7	TRBD1
TGTGCCAGCAGTCTTGACAGGGGGTACTCCTATAATTCACCCCTCCACTTT	CASSLDRGYSYNSPLHF	many	TRBV12-3/TRBV12-4	TRBJ1-6	TRBD1
TGCGCCAGCAGCCAAGGTCCTTTAAGCGGTTTTTATGGCTACACCTTC	CASSQGPLSGFYGYTF	many	TRBV4-3	TRBJ1-2	.
TGCAGTGCTAGTCTAACATTGACAGGGAACGAGTATTTT	CSASLTLTGNEYF	many	TRBV20-1	TRBJ2-3	TRBD1
TGTGCCAGCAGTTACTCCAGCGGGGGAGTCTACAATGAGCAGTTCTTC	CASSYSSGGVYNEQFF	many	TRBV6-2/TRBV6-3	TRBJ2-1	TRBD2
TGTGCCAGCAGCTGGGGCGGGGGGGCCGCGGAGACCCAGTACTTC	CASSWGGGAAETQYF	many	TRBV5-5	TRBJ2-5	TRBD2
TGTGCCATTAGTCCCGGGACAGGGGCAGTGGGGAACACTGAAGCTTTCTTT	CAISPGTGAVGNTEAFF	.	TRBV10-3	TRBJ1-1	TRBD1
TGCGCCAGCAGCCAAGGGTGGTCCACAAGGTTTGGCTATGGCTACACCTTC	CASSQGWSTRFGYGYTF	.	TRBV4-3	TRBJ1-2	.
TGTGCCAGCAGCTTGCAGGGGACAGGGGCTGGGGAGCAGTACTTC	CASSLQGTGAGEQYF	many	TRBV5-5	TRBJ2-7	TRBD1
TGTGCCAGCAGCCAATACAGGCAGCGCACAGATACGCAGTATTTT	CASSQYRQRTDTQYF	many	TRBV12-3/TRBV12-4	TRBJ2-3	.